These 32 T cell receptor beta chains share one sample of origin, sequenced in a study of T cells in Graves' hyperthyroidism and ophthalmopathy. Regions amplified from RNA transcripts were the TCR beta CDR3 regions. Initially, a first-round RT-PCR of the TCR CDR3 employed the HTBI primer set. Each CDR3 protein gets one entry after TCRdb re-called the multiplex PCR reads with MiXCR. The table lists hundreds of thousands of distinct CDR3 sequences, roughly 46% of them singletons. Sequencing was carried out using peripheral blood or thyroid tissue (not recorded which). These receptor sequences come from a woman aged 18-29 years with Graves' hyperthyroidism.

The chain is built from TRBV10-3 and TRBJ1-2; possibly TRBD1 for D (6 bases). The germline CDR1 and CDR2 sequences are ENHRY and SYGVKD. V was cut by 10 bases and J by 6 bases, with 24 bases left in between. The CDR3 length is 15 residues. The CDR3 region is CASRHLGGQGDGYTF. CDR3 coding DNA: TGTGCCAGCAGGCACCTCGGGGGGCAGGGCGATGGCTACACCTTC.

This chain connects TRBV2 to TRBJ2-7; maybe TRBD2 (5 bases). The CDR3 extends over 16 amino acids. Germline CDR1 SNHLY, CDR2 FYNNEI. V was cut by 1 base and J by 3 bases, with 16 bases left in between. The DNA of the CDR3 is TGTGCCAGCAGTGAAGGAGGACTTGTAAGTCGCTACGAGCAGTACTTC. Protein: CASSEGGLVSRYEQYF. Filled out from reference TRBV2 and TRBJ2-7, the complete variable domain reads EPEVTQTPSHQVTQMGQEVILRCVPISNHLYFYWYRQILGQKVEFLVSFYNNEISEKSEIFDDQFSVERPDGSNFTLKIRSTKLEDSAMYFCASSEGGLVSRYEQYFGPGTRLTVT.

The chain combines TRBV15 with TRBJ2-7; 8 bases map to TRBD1. The V segment lost 3 bases and the J segment 5 bases; nucleotides outside the gene matches: 3. In germline, CDR1 is LNHNV, CDR2 YYDKDF (reference sequence). The CDR3 loop spans 13 amino acids. The CDR3 DNA reads TGTGCCACCAGCAGGGACAGGGCCCACGAGCAGTACTTC. This encodes CATSRDRAHEQYF.

As regards this clonotype: This may stem from a read error, because a much larger clone lies one nucleotide away. CDR3 loop: CATSESTPVGELFF. The CDR3 DNA follows: TGTGCCACCAGTGAGTCTACCCCCGTCGGGGAGCTGTTTTTT. The chain employs TRBV24-1 and TRBJ2-2; D unresolved. The CDR3 has 14 residues. Trimming shortened V by 4 bases and J by 7 bases, and 12 bases separated the two germline ends. Germline-derived CDR1 and CDR2 are KGHDR and SFDVKD.

On this clonotype: The CDR3 does not end in the conserved phenylalanine or tryptophan, so this is likely a read error. V usage is TRBV20-1 and J usage is TRBJ2-7; D may be TRBD2 (5 bases). Germline-derived CDR1 and CDR2 are DFQATT and SNEGSKA (reference sequence). The V and J ends lost 5 bases and 4 bases respectively, with 21 bases between them. The CDR3 has 15 residues. CDR3: CSAPKGSPFEYEQYL. The DNA for the CDR3 is TGCAGTGCTCCTAAAGGGAGTCCCTTTGAGTACGAGCAGTACCTC.

Concerning this clonotype itself: A much larger clone is a single base away; this may be a read error. The J gene is TRBJ1-2, the V gene TRBV9, with 10 bases lining up with TRBD1. Trimming removed 0 bases from V and 4 bases from J; junction bases left unmatched: 0. CDR3 size: 14 residues. Germline CDR1 SGDLS, CDR2 YYNGEE. The CDR3 reads CASSVGTGGYGYTF. The CDR3 bases are TGTGCCAGCAGCGTAGGGACAGGGGGCTATGGCTACACCTTC. Full variable domain (remainder filled in from reference TRBV9 and TRBJ1-2): DSGVTQTPKHLITATGQRVTLRCSPRSGDLSVYWYQQSLDQGLQFLIQYYNGEERAKGNILERFSAQQFPDLHSELNLSSLELGDSALYFCASSVGTGGYGYTFGSGTRLTVV.

The V gene is TRBV20-1, the J gene TRBJ2-5; D might be TRBD1 (5 bases). Germline V CDR1 and CDR2: DFQATT, SNEGSKA (reference sequence). The CDR3 extends over 12 amino acids. V was cut by 7 bases and J by 5 bases, with 14 bases left in between. The CDR3 bases are TGCAGTGTCACAGGAAATCCGGAGACCCAGTACTTC. Translated, it gives CSVTGNPETQYF.

The chain carries TRBV12-5 and TRBJ2-6; D may match TRBD1 or TRBD2 (5 bases each). Trimming cost V 4 bases and J 0 bases, with 10 bases left between them. Germline CDR1 LGHNT, CDR2 FRNRAP. The CDR3 totals 16 residues. This CDR3 is CASGWGSGSGANVLTF. CDR3 nucleotides: TGTGCTAGTGGTTGGGGGTCGGGCTCTGGGGCCAACGTCCTGACTTTC.

The rearrangement links TRBV29-1 to TRBJ1-1; D is undetermined. The CDR3 spans 12 residues. Germline CDR1 reads SQVTM; CDR2 reads ANQGSEA. V was trimmed by 3 bases and J by 3 bases, leaving 8 bases between them. Written as DNA, the CDR3 is TGCAGCGTTGAGGTCCGGGACACTGAAGCTTTCTTT. Encoded protein: CSVEVRDTEAFF.

This clonotype turned up a few times. This chain connects TRBV2 to TRBJ1-2; 9 nucleotides align to TRBD1. V was pared by 4 bases and J by 7 bases, with 1 base of the junction left unmatched. Per the germline V gene, CDR1 is SNHLY and CDR2 is FYNNEI. The CDR3 extends over 12 amino acids. The chain's CDR3 is CASSADRGGYTF. CDR3 in DNA: TGTGCCAGCAGTGCGGACAGGGGTGGCTACACCTTC.

The chain links TRBV11-2 to TRBJ2-2; no clear D gene. Deletions cut 5 bases from V and 3 bases from J, with 4 bases between. The CDR3 runs 12 residues. Per the germline V gene, CDR1 is SGHAT and CDR2 is FQNNGV. The CDR3 sequence: CASSQYTGELFF. In DNA form, the CDR3 reads TGTGCCAGCAGCCAATACACCGGGGAGCTGTTTTTT.

The rearrangement uses TRBV11-1 and TRBJ1-1; D ambiguous. V dropped 5 bases and J dropped 3 bases, with 13 bases sitting between them. The CDR3 spans 14 residues. Looked up from germline, CDR1 is SGHAT and CDR2 is FQDESV (reference sequence). CDR3 loop: CASSVVSLDTEAFF. The CDR3 nucleotides are TGTGCCAGCAGCGTTGTCTCCCTGGACACTGAAGCTTTCTTT.

This clonotype was seen a few times. The chain couples TRBV2 to TRBJ1-4; D is unresolved. Deletions cut 4 bases from V and 8 bases from J, with 14 bases between. The CDR3 is made up of 14 amino acids. Germline V lookup: CDR1 SNHLY, CDR2 FYNNEI. CDR3 sequence: CASSVTEDREKLFF. The CDR3 DNA reads TGTGCCAGCAGTGTTACTGAAGATAGGGAAAAACTGTTTTTT.

The rearrangement uses TRBV5-1 and TRBJ2-7; TRBD2 aligns across 7 bases. This CDR3 region has 13 residues. The germline gives CDR1 SGHRS, CDR2 YFSETQ. Losses at the gene ends were 7 bases for V and 2 bases for J; bases not matched to a gene: 6. CDR3 DNA sequence: TGCGCCAGCCAGCGGGGTTCCACCTACGAGCAGTACTTC. This codes for CASQRGSTYEQYF.

The rearrangement links TRBV10-3 to TRBJ2-7; perhaps TRBD2 as D (5 bases). CDR1 and CDR2 (germline): ENHRY, SYGVKD. The CDR3 runs 13 residues. Trimming pared 5 bases from V and 2 bases from J, leaving 10 bases between. The CDR3 region has the DNA TGTGCCATCAGTTCCCGGGATACCTACGAGCAGTACTTC. It is translated as CAISSRDTYEQYF.

The chain recombines TRBV6-6 with TRBJ1-1; TRBD1 matches 8 bases. The germline gives CDR1 MNHNY, CDR2 SVGAGI (reference sequence). Trimming at V came to 7 bases and at J to 2 bases, leaving 6 bases not matched to a gene. CDR3 size: 14 residues. Here the CDR3 DNA reads TGTGCCAGCACCCGGACAGGGTCAAACACTGAAGCTTTCTTT. Translated: CASTRTGSNTEAFF.

In the case of this clonotype: A much larger clone lies one base from this, so it may be a read error. V gene TRBV25-1 combines with J gene TRBJ1-5, with a possible D match to TRBD1 (5 bases). Germline-derived CDR1 and CDR2 are MGHDK and SYGVNS. CDR3 length: 15 residues. V was pared by 3 bases and J by 6 bases, with 15 bases between. As DNA, the CDR3 is TGTGCCAGCAGTGATGGGGGGTTAGGAATTCAGCCCCAGCATTTT. The encoded protein is CASSDGGLGIQPQHF.

This chain joins TRBV11-3 and TRBJ1-4; 8 bases fit TRBD1. CDR1 is SGHNT, CDR2 YENEEA, per germline. V dropped 7 bases and J dropped 6; count of bases not matched to a gene: 10. The length of the CDR3 is 15 residues. CDR3 protein: CASKLGTGGYEKLFF. CDR3 DNA sequence: TGTGCCAGCAAATTAGGGACAGGAGGGTATGAAAAACTGTTTTTT. The full variable domain, its missing parts supplied by reference TRBV11-3 and TRBJ1-4, is EAGVVQSPRYKIIEKKQPVAFWCNPISGHNTLYWYLQNLGQGPELLIRYENEEAVDDSQLPKDRFSAERLKGVDSTLKIQPAELGDSAVYLCASKLGTGGYEKLFFGSGTQLSVL.

This clonotype was observed a handful of times. The V call is TRBV19, the J call TRBJ2-7; 8 bases match TRBD1. Germline V gene sequence: CDR1 LNHDA, CDR2 SQIVND (reference sequence). The ends lost 5 bases at V and 2 bases at J; junction bases unmatched: 8. The CDR3 is 15 amino acids. The CDR3 region has the DNA TGTGCCAGTAGTCCTGGGGGACAGGCGGCCTACGAGCAGTACTTC. This sequence encodes CASSPGGQAAYEQYF.

This clonotype appeared many times. The chain links TRBV29-1 to TRBJ1-2; the D is unclear. The length of the CDR3 is 13 residues. The germline CDR1 and CDR2 sequences are SQVTM and ANQGSEA. V was pared by 3 bases and J by 2 bases, with 10 bases between. The CDR3, as DNA: TGCAGCGTTGAGGTACAGAAAAACTATGGCTACACCTTC. It codes for CSVEVQKNYGYTF.

There are a few counts of this clonotype. The chain uses TRBV19 and TRBJ1-2; 10 bases map to TRBD1. Germline CDR1 and CDR2: LNHDA and SQIVND (reference sequence). V shed 6 bases and J 7 bases; nucleotides not matched to a gene: 5. CDR3 length: 13 residues. The CDR3 DNA sequence: TGTGCCAGTAGGAACGGACAGGGGGGTGGCTACACCTTC. It specifies CASRNGQGGGYTF. The full variable domain, with the rest looked up from reference TRBV19 and TRBJ1-2, is DGGITQSPKYLFRKEGQNVTLSCEQNLNHDAMYWYRQDPGQGLRLIYYSQIVNDFQKGDIAEGYSVSREKKESFPLTVTSAQKNPTAFYLCASRNGQGGGYTFGSGTRLTVV.

V and J are TRBV19 and TRBJ1-2; the D is unclear. The germline gives CDR1 LNHDA, CDR2 SQIVND (reference sequence). The V gene lost 2 bases and the J gene lost 2 bases, with 6 bases spanning the gap. The CDR3 runs 13 residues. For the CDR3, the DNA is TGTGCCAGTAGTATAAGACCGAACTATGGCTACACCTTC. It specifies CASSIRPNYGYTF.

The table lists this clonotype with a count of one. Given a much more abundant clone one base away, this may be a read error. The gene calls are TRBV11-1 and TRBJ2-5; D may match TRBD1 or TRBD2 (5 bases each). Germline CDR1 SGHAT, CDR2 FQDESV (reference sequence). The CDR3 runs 12 residues. CDR3 residues: CATPRGGEAQYF. The CDR3 region has the DNA TGTGCCACACCTCGGGGCGGAGAGGCCCAGTACTTC. Based on the CDR3 plus reference TRBV11-1 and TRBJ2-5, the full variable domain is EAEVAQSPRYKITEKSQAVAFWCDPISGHATLYWYRQILGQGPELLVQFQDESVVDDSQLPKDRFSAERLKGVDSTLKIQPAELGDSAMYLCATPRGGEAQYFGPGTRLLVL.

Worth noting for this clonotype: A much bigger clone sits one base away, suggesting this may be a read error. This chain links TRBV7-9 with TRBJ2-2; no clear D gene. Germline CDR1 is SEHNR and CDR2 is FQNEAQ (reference sequence). V was trimmed by 5 bases and J by 6 bases, leaving 4 bases between them. CDR3 size: 11 residues. DNA for the CDR3: TGTGCCAGCAGCGCCGCCGGGGAGCTGTTTTTT. Translated: CASSAAGELFF.

This sequence joins TRBV5-5 and TRBJ1-3, with unresolved D. The V end was cut by 9 bases, the J end by 3 bases, with 19 bases between. The CDR3 loop spans 15 amino acids. Germline values: CDR1 SGHKS, CDR2 YYEKEE (reference sequence). Here the CDR3 reads CAISYLGIGGNTIYF. Here the CDR3 DNA reads TGTGCCATCAGTTACCTAGGGATTGGTGGAAACACCATATATTTT.

This clonotype was detected ten times or more. This rearrangement joins TRBV15 to TRBJ1-2; TRBD1 is a possible D gene (6 bases). The CDR3 is made up of 16 amino acids. V was clipped by 3 bases and J by 2 bases, with 16 bases between them. Germline CDR1 is LNHNV and CDR2 is YYDKDF (reference sequence). The CDR3 protein is CATSRARGGPNYGYTF. The CDR3 nucleotides read TGTGCCACCAGCAGGGCTAGAGGGGGGCCGAACTATGGCTACACCTTC.

On this clonotype: A single base separates this from a much larger clone, so it may be a read error. This rearrangement joins TRBV7-9 to TRBJ2-5; TRBD1 agrees at 9 bases. This CDR3 contains 15 residues. The germline V gene encodes CDR1 SEHNR and CDR2 FQNEAQ (reference sequence). V dropped 7 bases and J dropped 5; count of bases not matched to a gene: 11. This chain's CDR3 is CASNPWTGAGETQYF. The CDR3 DNA reads TGTGCCAGCAACCCCTGGACAGGGGCGGGGGAGACCCAGTACTTC.

The V call is TRBV10-3, the J call TRBJ2-7; maybe TRBD2 (5 bases). The germline CDR1 and CDR2 sequences are ENHRY and SYGVKD. V lost 9 bases to trimming and J lost 0 bases, with 15 bases between them. CDR3 length: 14 amino acids. CDR3 amino acids: CAIQGGSSSYEQYF. CDR3 in DNA: TGTGCCATTCAAGGCGGGTCCAGCTCCTACGAGCAGTACTTC.

With regard to this clonotype: A much bigger clone sits one base away, suggesting this may be a read error. CDR3 DNA: TGTGCCATCAGGGCGACAAATTGCGAGCAGTACTTC. Its translation: CAIRATNCEQYF. V gene TRBV10-3 combines with J gene TRBJ2-7; D not certain. In germline, CDR1 is ENHRY, CDR2 SYGVKD. The length of the CDR3 is 12 residues. The ends were cut back, 6 bases at V and 6 bases at J, with 12 bases in the middle.

This clonotype was counted between two and nine times. The rearrangement links TRBV10-3 to TRBJ1-2, with D perhaps TRBD1 (6 bases). The germline V gene has CDR1 ENHRY and CDR2 SYGVKD. Trimming stripped 10 bases from V and 5 bases from J, with 20 bases between. The CDR3 extends over 14 amino acids. Written as DNA, the CDR3 is TGTGCCAGCACCCCGCAGAGGAGGGGGTATGGCTACACCTTC. Translation: CASTPQRRGYGYTF.

Only a few counts were recorded for this clonotype. The gene calls are TRBV29-1 and TRBJ2-6, with TRBD2 matching over 7 bases. Unmatched junction bases numbered 6, after V lost 0 bases and J lost 1 base. The germline V gene encodes CDR1 SQVTM and CDR2 ANQGSEA. This CDR3 is built from 17 residues. The CDR3 DNA sequence: TGCAGCGTTGAAGATATGCGGGGGATTTCTGGGGCCAACGTCCTGACTTTC. This encodes CSVEDMRGISGANVLTF.

The chain carries TRBV4-1 and TRBJ1-2, with TRBD1 matching 7 bases. J was trimmed by 4 bases and V by 5 bases; bases with no gene match: 7. The CDR3 is 14 residues long. Germline CDR1 reads MGHRA; CDR2 reads YSYEKL. CDR3 DNA sequence: TGCGCCAGCAGCTCGGGACAGCTAATCTATGGCTACACCTTC. Amino acids: CASSSGQLIYGYTF.